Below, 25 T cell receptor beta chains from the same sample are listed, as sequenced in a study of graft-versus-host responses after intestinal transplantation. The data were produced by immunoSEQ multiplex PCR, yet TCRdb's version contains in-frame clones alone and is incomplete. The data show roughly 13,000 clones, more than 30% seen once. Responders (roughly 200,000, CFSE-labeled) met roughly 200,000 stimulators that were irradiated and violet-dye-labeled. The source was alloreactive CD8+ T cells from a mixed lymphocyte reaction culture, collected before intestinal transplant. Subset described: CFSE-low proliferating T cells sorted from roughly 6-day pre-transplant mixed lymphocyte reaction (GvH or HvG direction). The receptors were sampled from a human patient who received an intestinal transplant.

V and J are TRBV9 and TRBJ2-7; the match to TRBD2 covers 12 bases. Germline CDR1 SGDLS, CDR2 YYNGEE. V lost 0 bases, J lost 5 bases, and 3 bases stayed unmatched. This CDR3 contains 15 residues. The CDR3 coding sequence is TGTGCCAGCAGCGTAGGACTAGCGGGAGTGGACGAGCAGTACTTC. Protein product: CASSVGLAGVDEQYF.

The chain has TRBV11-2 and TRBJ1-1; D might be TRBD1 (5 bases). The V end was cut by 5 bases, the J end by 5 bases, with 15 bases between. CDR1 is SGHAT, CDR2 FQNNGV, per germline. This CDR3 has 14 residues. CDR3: CASSPWGGWTEAFF. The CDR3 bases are TGTGCCAGCAGCCCCTGGGGGGGATGGACTGAAGCTTTCTTT. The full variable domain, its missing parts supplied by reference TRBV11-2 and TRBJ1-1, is EAGVAQSPRYKIIEKRQSVAFWCNPISGHATLYWYQQILGQGPKLLIQFQNNGVVDDSQLPKDRFSAERLKGVDSTLKIQPAKLEDSAVYLCASSPWGGWTEAFFGQGTRLTVV.

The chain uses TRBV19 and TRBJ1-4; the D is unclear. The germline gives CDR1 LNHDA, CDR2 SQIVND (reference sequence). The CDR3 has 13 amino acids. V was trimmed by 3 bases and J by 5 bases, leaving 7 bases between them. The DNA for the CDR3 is TGTGCCAGTAGTATCCCACTGAATGAAAAACTGTTTTTT. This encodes CASSIPLNEKLFF.

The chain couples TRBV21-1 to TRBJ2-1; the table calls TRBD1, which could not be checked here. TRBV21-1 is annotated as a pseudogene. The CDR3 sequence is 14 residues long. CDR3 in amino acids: CASSAKQGINEQFF. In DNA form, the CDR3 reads TGTGCCAGCAGCGCAAAACAGGGGATCAATGAGCAGTTCTTC.

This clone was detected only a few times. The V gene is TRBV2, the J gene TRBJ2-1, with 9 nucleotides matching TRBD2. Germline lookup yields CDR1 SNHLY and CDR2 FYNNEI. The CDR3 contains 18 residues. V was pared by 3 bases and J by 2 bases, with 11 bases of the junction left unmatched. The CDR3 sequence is CASSDVAGESYPYNEQFF. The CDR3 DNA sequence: TGTGCCAGCAGTGACGTAGCGGGGGAGTCTTATCCCTACAATGAGCAGTTCTTC.

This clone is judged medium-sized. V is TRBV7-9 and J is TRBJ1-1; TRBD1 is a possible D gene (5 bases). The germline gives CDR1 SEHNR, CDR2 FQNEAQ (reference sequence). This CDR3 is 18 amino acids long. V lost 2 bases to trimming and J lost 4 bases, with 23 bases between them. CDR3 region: CASSLFGQALWAGTEAFF. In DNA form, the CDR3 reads TGTGCCAGCAGCTTATTCGGACAAGCCCTTTGGGCCGGCACTGAAGCTTTCTTT.

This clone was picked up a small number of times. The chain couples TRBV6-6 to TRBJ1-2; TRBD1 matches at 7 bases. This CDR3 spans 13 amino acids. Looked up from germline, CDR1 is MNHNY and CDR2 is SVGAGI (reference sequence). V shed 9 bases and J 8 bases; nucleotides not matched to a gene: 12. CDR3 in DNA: TGTGCCAGTGGGCCGGGACAGTCGAAAGGCTACACCTTC. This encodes CASGPGQSKGYTF.

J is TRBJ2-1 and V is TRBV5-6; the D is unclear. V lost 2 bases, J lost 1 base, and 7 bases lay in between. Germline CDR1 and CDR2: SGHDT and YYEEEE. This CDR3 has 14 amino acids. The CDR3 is CASSFQDSYNEQFF. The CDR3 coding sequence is TGTGCCAGCAGCTTTCAGGATTCCTACAATGAGCAGTTCTTC. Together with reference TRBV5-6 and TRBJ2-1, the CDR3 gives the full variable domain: DAGVTQSPTHLIKTRGQQVTLRCSPKSGHDTVSWYQQALGQGPQFIFQYYEEEERQRGNFPDRFSGHQFPNYSSELNVNALLLGDSALYLCASSFQDSYNEQFFGPGTRLTVL.

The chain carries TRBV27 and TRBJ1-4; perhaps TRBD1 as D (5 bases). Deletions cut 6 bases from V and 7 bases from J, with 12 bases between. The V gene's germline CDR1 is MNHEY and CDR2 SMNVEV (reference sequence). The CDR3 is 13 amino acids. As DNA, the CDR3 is TGTGCCAGCAGAATCTCGGGGGGTGAAAAACTGTTTTTT. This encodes CASRISGGEKLFF.

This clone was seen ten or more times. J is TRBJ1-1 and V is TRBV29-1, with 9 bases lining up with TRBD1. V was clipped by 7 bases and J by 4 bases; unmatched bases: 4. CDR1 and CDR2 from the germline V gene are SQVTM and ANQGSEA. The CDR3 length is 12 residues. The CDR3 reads CSATGGSTEAFF. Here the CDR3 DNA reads TGCAGCGCCACAGGGGGCAGCACTGAAGCTTTCTTT.

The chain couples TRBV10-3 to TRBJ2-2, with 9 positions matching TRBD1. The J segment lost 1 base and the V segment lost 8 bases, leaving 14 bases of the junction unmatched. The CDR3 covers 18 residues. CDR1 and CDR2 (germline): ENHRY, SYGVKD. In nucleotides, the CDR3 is TGTGCCATCGGAGGGGGACCACACAGGGGGCGGAACACCGGGGAGCTGTTTTTT. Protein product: CAIGGGPHRGRNTGELFF.

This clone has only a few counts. DNA for the CDR3: TGTGCCAGCAGCCCGGGACCCGGATTGACTAGGAGCTCCTACGAGCAGTACTTC. It yields the protein CASSPGPGLTRSSYEQYF. The V call is TRBV5-4, the J call TRBJ2-7; D may be TRBD2 (6 bases). The CDR3 extends over 18 amino acids. Germline lookup yields CDR1 SGHNT and CDR2 YYREEE (reference sequence). The ends were cut back, 4 bases at V and 0 bases at J, with 23 bases in the middle.

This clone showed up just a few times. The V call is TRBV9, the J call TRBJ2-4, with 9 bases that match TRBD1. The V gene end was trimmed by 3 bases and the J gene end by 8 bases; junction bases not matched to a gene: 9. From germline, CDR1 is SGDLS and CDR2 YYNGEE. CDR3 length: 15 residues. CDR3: CASSAPQGAEDIQYF. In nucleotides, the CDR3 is TGTGCCAGCAGCGCCCCACAGGGGGCGGAAGACATTCAGTACTTC.

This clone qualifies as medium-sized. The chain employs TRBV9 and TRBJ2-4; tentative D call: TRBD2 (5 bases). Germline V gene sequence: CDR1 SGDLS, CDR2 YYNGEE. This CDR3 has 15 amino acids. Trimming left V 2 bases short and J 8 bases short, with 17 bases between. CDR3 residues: CASSVGMTGVDIQYF. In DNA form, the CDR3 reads TGTGCCAGCAGCGTCGGAATGACCGGGGTCGACATTCAGTACTTC.

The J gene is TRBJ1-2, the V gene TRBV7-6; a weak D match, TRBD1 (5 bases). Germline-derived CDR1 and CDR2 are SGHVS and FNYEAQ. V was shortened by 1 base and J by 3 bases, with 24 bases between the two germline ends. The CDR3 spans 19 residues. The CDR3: CASSLGGPTTRTLYYGYTF. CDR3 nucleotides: TGTGCCAGCAGCTTAGGGGGCCCGACCACCAGAACCCTCTACTATGGCTACACCTTC.

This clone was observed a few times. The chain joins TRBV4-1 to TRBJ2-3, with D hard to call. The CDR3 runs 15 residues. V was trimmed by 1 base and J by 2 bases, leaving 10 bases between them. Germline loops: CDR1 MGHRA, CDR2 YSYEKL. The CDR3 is CASSQVFSSTDTQYF. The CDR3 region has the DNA TGCGCCAGCAGCCAAGTTTTTAGTTCCACAGATACGCAGTATTTT.

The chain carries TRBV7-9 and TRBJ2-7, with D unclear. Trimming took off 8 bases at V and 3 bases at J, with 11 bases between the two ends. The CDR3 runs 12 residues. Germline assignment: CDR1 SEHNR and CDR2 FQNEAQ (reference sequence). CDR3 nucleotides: TGTGCCAGCTCCCGGTTCGGCTACGAGCAGTACTTC. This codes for CASSRFGYEQYF.

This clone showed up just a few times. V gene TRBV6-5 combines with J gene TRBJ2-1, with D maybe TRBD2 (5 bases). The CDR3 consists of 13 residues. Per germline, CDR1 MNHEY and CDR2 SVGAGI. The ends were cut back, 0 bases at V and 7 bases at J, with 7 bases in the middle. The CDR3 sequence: CASSYSLANEQFF. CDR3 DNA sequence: TGTGCCAGCAGTTACTCGCTAGCAAATGAGCAGTTCTTC.

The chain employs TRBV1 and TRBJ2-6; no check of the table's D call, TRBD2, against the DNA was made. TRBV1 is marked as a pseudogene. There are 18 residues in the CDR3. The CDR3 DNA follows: TGCACCAGCAGCTGGAGGTGTTTGTGCCAAAGTCGGGCCAACGTCCTGACTTTC. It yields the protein CTSSWRCLCQSRANVLTF.

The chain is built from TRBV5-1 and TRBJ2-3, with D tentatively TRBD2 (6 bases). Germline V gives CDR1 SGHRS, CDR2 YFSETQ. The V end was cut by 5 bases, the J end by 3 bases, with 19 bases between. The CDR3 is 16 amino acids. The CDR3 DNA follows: TGCGCCAGCAGACCCCCTATCGCCGGGACTACAGATACGCAGTATTTT. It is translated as CASRPPIAGTTDTQYF.

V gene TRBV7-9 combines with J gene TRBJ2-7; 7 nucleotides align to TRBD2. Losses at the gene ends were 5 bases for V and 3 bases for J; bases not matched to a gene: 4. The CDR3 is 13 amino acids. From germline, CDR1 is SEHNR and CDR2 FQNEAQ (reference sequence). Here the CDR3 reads CASSQAGHYEQYF. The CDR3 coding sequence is TGTGCCAGCAGCCAAGCGGGGCACTACGAGCAGTACTTC.

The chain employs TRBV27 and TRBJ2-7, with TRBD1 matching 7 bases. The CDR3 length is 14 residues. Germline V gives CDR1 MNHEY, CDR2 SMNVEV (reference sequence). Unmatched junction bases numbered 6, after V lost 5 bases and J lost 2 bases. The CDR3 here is CASSLLDRTYEQYF. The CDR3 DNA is TGTGCCAGCAGTCTCCTGGACAGGACCTACGAGCAGTACTTC.

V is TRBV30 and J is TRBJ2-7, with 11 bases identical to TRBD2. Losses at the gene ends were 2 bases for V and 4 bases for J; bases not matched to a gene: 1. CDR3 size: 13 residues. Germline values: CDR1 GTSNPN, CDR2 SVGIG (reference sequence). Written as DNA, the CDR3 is TGTGCCTGGAGTCTAGCGGGAGGTTACGAGCAGTACTTC. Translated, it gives CAWSLAGGYEQYF.

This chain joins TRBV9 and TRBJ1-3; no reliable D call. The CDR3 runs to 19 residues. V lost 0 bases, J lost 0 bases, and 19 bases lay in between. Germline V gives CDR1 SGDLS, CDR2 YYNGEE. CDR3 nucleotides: TGTGCCAGCAGCGTAGGGGCCAGTCCTCCCACTTTCTCTGGAAACACCATATATTTT. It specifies CASSVGASPPTFSGNTIYF. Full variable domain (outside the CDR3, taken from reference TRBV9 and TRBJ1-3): DSGVTQTPKHLITATGQRVTLRCSPRSGDLSVYWYQQSLDQGLQFLIQYYNGEERAKGNILERFSAQQFPDLHSELNLSSLELGDSALYFCASSVGASPPTFSGNTIYFGEGSWLTVV.

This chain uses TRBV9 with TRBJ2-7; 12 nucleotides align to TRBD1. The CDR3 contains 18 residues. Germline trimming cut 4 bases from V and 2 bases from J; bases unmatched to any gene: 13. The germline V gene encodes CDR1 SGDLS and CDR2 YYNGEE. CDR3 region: CASSPSVGQGAFTYEQYF. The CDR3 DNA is TGTGCCAGCAGCCCTTCCGTGGGACAGGGGGCTTTTACCTACGAGCAGTACTTC.